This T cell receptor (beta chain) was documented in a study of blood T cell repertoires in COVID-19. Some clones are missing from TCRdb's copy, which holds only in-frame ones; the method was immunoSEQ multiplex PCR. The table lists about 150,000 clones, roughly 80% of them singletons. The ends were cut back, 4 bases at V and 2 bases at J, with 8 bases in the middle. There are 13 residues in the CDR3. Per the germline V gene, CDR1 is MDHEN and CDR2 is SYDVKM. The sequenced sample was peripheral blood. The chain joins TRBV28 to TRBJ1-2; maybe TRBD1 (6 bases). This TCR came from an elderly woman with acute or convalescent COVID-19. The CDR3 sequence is CASSSGQNYGYTF. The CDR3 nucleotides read TGTGCCAGCAGTTCCGGACAGAACTATGGCTACACCTTC.